The sequence of this T cell receptor beta chain was determined in a study of T cell repertoires in aging, cancer and after chemotherapy. Study-wide context: Chronic lymphocytic leukemia patients on fludarabine- or bendamustine-based regimens gave paired samples before and after chemotherapy. General observations from the study: Immunological memory after chemotherapy cannot be judged from the repertoire data. In cancer patients, declining TCR diversity with age involved lost richness and lost evenness. Median generation probability rose over the chemotherapy interval in each cancer cohort, suggesting rebound thymic output.

The template was genomic DNA from peripheral blood, not RNA. The ends lost 5 bases at V and 4 bases at J; junction bases unmatched: 6. The length of the CDR3 is 14 residues. The germline gives CDR1 SGHVS, CDR2 FNYEAQ. Rearranged V-D-J TRB sequences were amplified with a mixed TRB-A/B primer pool. One entry per CDR3 protein, called by TCRdb with MiXCR from the multiplex PCR reads. This table has 4,900 or so distinct CDR3 sequences, over 30% appearing once. This clonotype came up a few times. Antigen: not known. The chain joins TRBV7-6 to TRBJ2-3, with TRBD1 matching over 7 bases. This TCR derives from a human donor with a blood cancer. Sequencing used blood. CDR3 sequence: CASSAQGVADTQYF. The CDR3 region has the DNA TGTGCCAGCAGCGCGCAGGGGGTTGCAGATACGCAGTATTTT.